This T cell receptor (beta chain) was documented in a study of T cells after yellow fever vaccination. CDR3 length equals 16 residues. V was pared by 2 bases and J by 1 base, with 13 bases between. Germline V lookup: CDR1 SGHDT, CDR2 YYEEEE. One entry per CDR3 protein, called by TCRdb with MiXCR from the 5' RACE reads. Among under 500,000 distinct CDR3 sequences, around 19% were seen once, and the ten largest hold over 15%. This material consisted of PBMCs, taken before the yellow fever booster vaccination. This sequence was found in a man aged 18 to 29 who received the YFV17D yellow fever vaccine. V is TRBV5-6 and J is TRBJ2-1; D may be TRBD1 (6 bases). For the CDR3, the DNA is TGTGCCAGCAGCTTTAGGACAGTATTTTCCTACAATGAGCAGTTCTTC. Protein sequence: CASSFRTVFSYNEQFF.